Here is one T cell receptor beta chain with its context. Antigen specificity is unknown. These data originate in a study of cytomegalovirus exposure and HLA in healthy donors. Study overall: From about 200 million T cells, an earlier analysis saw some 120 million unique TCR beta sequences. Of 398 genotyped donors, 81% clustered with self-reported Caucasian donors. Overall study results and limits: It emerged from a later analysis that several of the most significant clusters appeared to be linked to common viral pathogens.

With 60 Vbeta and 13 Jbeta primers, the PCR was carried out. Libraries were prepared by immunoSEQ multiplex PCR; TCRdb keeps only in-frame clonotypes and omits some of them. The table records roughly 100,000 clones, approximately 73% of them present only once. The germline V gene encodes CDR1 SGHKS and CDR2 YYEKEE (reference sequence). The CDR3 is 16 residues long. The germline V and J ends were trimmed by 1 base and 3 bases, with 13 bases remaining between them. This rearrangement joins TRBV5-5 to TRBJ2-2; TRBD2 is a possible D gene (5 bases). Specimen: PBMCs. The receptor was derived from a woman under 30 in good health and CMV-seropositive. CDR3 protein: CASSLRGEYYTGELFF. The CDR3, as DNA: TGTGCCAGCAGCTTGCGGGGAGAATATTACACCGGGGAGCTGTTTTTT.